This passage covers 24 T cell receptor beta chains from one sample sequenced in a study of blood T cells in healthy people across ages. The authors ran a second PCR of roughly 7 to 11 cycles using a sample-barcoded 5' primer and a J-beta primer mix. TCRdb reanalysed the 5' RACE reads using MiXCR and keeps one entry per CDR3 protein. The sample has approximately 700,000 distinct CDR3 sequences; around 32% are singletons. Input material: blood. Source of these receptors: a woman older than 75 in good health.

The chain has TRBV6-1 and TRBJ1-1; tentative D call: TRBD1 (5 bases). The length of the CDR3 is 14 residues. V was pared by 3 bases and J by 2 bases, with 10 bases between. The germline V gene encodes CDR1 MNHNS and CDR2 SASEGT. Here the CDR3 DNA reads TGTGCCAGCAGTGACTGGGGCCCCAACACTGAAGCTTTCTTT. Protein: CASSDWGPNTEAFF.

This clonotype has ten or more counts. The genes are TRBV3-1 and TRBJ2-1, with D possibly called TRBD1 or TRBD2 (6 bases each). Deletions cut 3 bases from V and 5 bases from J, with 20 bases between. The CDR3 totals 17 residues. CDR1 and CDR2 from the germline V gene are LGHDT and YNNKEL (reference sequence). The CDR3 DNA reads as TGTGCCAGCAGCCATACGGTGAGGGGGGCCTCGCACAATGAGCAGTTCTTC. This encodes CASSHTVRGASHNEQFF.

This clonotype was observed many times. The CDR3 DNA reads TGTGCCAGCAGTTTAGTCGCAGGGGGATCCGGGGCCAACGTCCTGACTTTC. Its translation is CASSLVAGGSGANVLTF. The chain couples TRBV12-3 or TRBV12-4 to TRBJ2-6, with TRBD1 matching 7 bases. V trimming: 1 base; J trimming: 4 bases; junction bases outside the gene matches: 7. This CDR3 spans 17 amino acids.

Remarks on this clonotype: Being one base from a much bigger clone, this may be a read error. The chain combines TRBV27 with TRBJ2-5; TRBD1 agrees at 11 bases. TRBJ2-7 explains the end of the DNA better; the J call may be wrong. CDR1 MNHEY and CDR2 SMNVEV come from the germline V gene (reference sequence). This CDR3 region has 16 residues. The CDR3 sequence: CASRDNRGTGGHEQYF. The DNA for the CDR3 is TGTGCCAGCAGGGATAACCGCGGGACAGGGGGTCACGAGCAGTACTTC.

This clonotype has only one observation. The V call is TRBV20-1, the J call TRBJ2-2; D unclear. Germline CDR1 DFQATT, CDR2 SNEGSKA (reference sequence). The germline V and J ends were trimmed by 6 bases and 3 bases, with 8 bases remaining between them. The CDR3 contains 12 residues. The CDR3 protein is CSAEEHTGELFF. CDR3 DNA sequence: TGCAGTGCAGAGGAGCACACCGGGGAGCTGTTTTTT.

This clonotype was seen many times. V gene TRBV2 combines with J gene TRBJ2-7; TRBD1 agrees at 11 bases. The CDR3 has 15 amino acids. Germline V lookup: CDR1 SNHLY, CDR2 FYNNEI. V dropped 3 bases and J dropped 2; count of bases not matched to a gene: 3. CDR3 sequence reads: CASSEGQGDPYEQYF. The CDR3 coding sequence is TGTGCCAGCAGTGAGGGACAGGGGGATCCCTACGAGCAGTACTTC.

The rearrangement links TRBV12-3 or TRBV12-4 to TRBJ1-2, with D possibly being TRBD1 (5 bases). Trimming cost V 5 bases and J 4 bases, with 14 bases left between them. The CDR3 consists of 14 residues. CDR3 nucleotide sequence: TGTGCCAGCAGTCGGGGCAGGAGAATCTATGGCTACACCTTC. It yields the protein CASSRGRRIYGYTF.

This clonotype has at least ten counts. The chain combines TRBV5-1 with TRBJ2-7; 7 bases agree with TRBD1. The V segment lost 0 bases and the J segment 3 bases; nucleotides outside the gene matches: 6. The germline CDR1 and CDR2 sequences are SGHRS and YFSETQ. The CDR3 has 15 amino acids. The CDR3 protein is CASSLAGTAYYEQYF. CDR3 nucleotides: TGCGCCAGCAGCTTGGCGGGGACAGCGTACTACGAGCAGTACTTC.

This clonotype appeared a few times. The V and J genes are TRBV7-2 and TRBJ1-6; D is unclear. CDR3 length: 14 residues. Germline CDR1 is SGHTA and CDR2 is FQGNSA. The ends were cut back, 3 bases at V and 12 bases at J, with 15 bases in the middle. The CDR3, as DNA: TGTGCCAGCAGCTTGGGGTCCGCGCCAGGACCCCTCCACTTT. It specifies CASSLGSAPGPLHF.

This clonotype was recorded many times. The chain employs TRBV5-6 and TRBJ1-2; D is undetermined. Looked up from germline, CDR1 is SGHDT and CDR2 is YYEEEE. The V gene lost 6 bases and the J gene lost 0 bases, with 6 bases spanning the gap. The length of the CDR3 is 12 residues. CDR3 region: CASTQTNYGYTF. The CDR3 nucleotides are TGTGCCAGCACTCAAACTAACTATGGCTACACCTTC.

This clonotype was picked up many times. The chain has TRBV18 and TRBJ2-3, with 9 bases fitting TRBD1. From germline, CDR1 is KGHSH and CDR2 LQKENI. This CDR3 region has 14 residues. V trimming: 4 bases; J trimming: 10 bases; junction bases outside the gene matches: 9. The CDR3 spells CASSHLDRGRSQYF. DNA for the CDR3: TGTGCCAGCTCACACCTGGACAGGGGTAGGTCGCAGTATTTT.

The chain employs TRBV30 and TRBJ1-5, with a tentative D call TRBD1 (6 bases). The germline V gene encodes CDR1 GTSNPN and CDR2 SVGIG (reference sequence). Between the trimmed V and J ends, which lost 3 bases and 3 bases, there was a span of 12 bases. This CDR3 comprises 14 residues. CDR3 amino acids: CAWRGDNPNQPQHF. As DNA, the CDR3 is TGTGCCTGGAGGGGGGACAATCCCAATCAGCCCCAGCATTTT.

This clonotype came up many times. The rearrangement joins TRBV28 to TRBJ1-2, with 8 bases fitting TRBD1. CDR1 is MDHEN, CDR2 SYDVKM, per germline. The CDR3 sequence is 14 residues long. V was pared by 4 bases and J by 1 base, with 2 bases of the junction left unmatched. In DNA, the CDR3 is TGTGCCAGCAGTTCACAGGGGGATAACTATGGCTACACCTTC. Amino acids: CASSSQGDNYGYTF.

As concerns this clonotype: Possible read error: a much larger clone is one base away. This rearrangement joins TRBV11-2 to TRBJ2-3, with a weak D call TRBD2 (6 bases). V was clipped by 2 bases and J by 6 bases, with 18 bases between them. The germline gives CDR1 SGHAT, CDR2 FQNNGV. This CDR3 region has 16 residues. The CDR3 here is CASSLRGSVRGDTQYF. The CDR3 DNA sequence: TGTGCCAGCAGCTTAAGAGGGAGCGTTCGGGGGGATACGCAGTATTTT. Supplemented by reference TRBV11-2 and TRBJ2-3, the full variable domain reads EAGVAQSPRYKIIEKRQSVAFWCNPISGHATLYWYQQILGQGPKLLIQFQNNGVVDDSQLPKDRFSAERLKGVDSTLKIQPAKLEDSAVYLCASSLRGSVRGDTQYFGPGTRLTVL.

Note on this clonotype: A read error may produce the germline difference seen at one junction end. The V and J genes are TRBV7-3 and TRBJ1-1, with 9 bases fitting TRBD1. The CDR3 sequence is 15 residues long. Germline V gene data show CDR1 as SGHTA and CDR2 as FQGTGA. DNA of the CDR3: TGTGTCAGCAGTTTGGGTGGGACAGGGTACACTGAAGCTTTCTTT. This translates into CVSSLGGTGYTEAFF.

This chain's CDR3 is CSVEDLGDEQFF. In DNA form, the CDR3 reads TGCAGCGTTGAAGATCTCGGGGATGAGCAGTTCTTC. The V gene is TRBV29-1, the J gene TRBJ2-1; a possible D gene is TRBD2 (5 bases). CDR1 is SQVTM and CDR2 is ANQGSEA in the germline V gene. V lost 0 bases to trimming and J lost 8 bases, with 8 bases between them. CDR3 length: 12 residues.

This chain uses TRBV5-6 with TRBJ1-4; the D is unclear. The germline V and J ends were trimmed by 1 base and 9 bases, with 22 bases remaining between them. The CDR3 spans 17 residues. Germline loops: CDR1 SGHDT, CDR2 YYEEEE. CDR3 DNA sequence: TGTGCCAGCAGCTTGACGTCTAACACTCCCCCGGGGAAAAAACTGTTTTTT. Its translation: CASSLTSNTPPGKKLFF.

In the case of this clonotype: A read error is possible here, since a much larger clone lies one base away. Here the CDR3 reads CATRRGRTDTQYF. CDR3 coding DNA: TGTGCCACCAGGCGGGGCCGCACAGATACGCAGTATTTT. This chain joins TRBV24-1 and TRBJ2-3; the D gene is possibly TRBD2 (6 bases). This CDR3 has 13 amino acids. The germline V gene has CDR1 KGHDR and CDR2 SFDVKD. The germline V and J ends were trimmed by 7 bases and 1 base, with 8 bases remaining between them.

This clonotype has a count of ten or more. V is TRBV20-1 and J is TRBJ2-7; TRBD1 agrees at 8 bases. The germline CDR1 and CDR2 sequences are DFQATT and SNEGSKA (reference sequence). This CDR3 spans 15 amino acids. The trim removed 0 bases at V and 2 bases at J, leaving 6 bases unmatched. CDR3 nucleotides: TGCAGTGCTAGAGATCGGCAGGGGGCCGCCTACGAGCAGTACTTC. It is translated as CSARDRQGAAYEQYF.

This clonotype was detected many times. The chain carries TRBV5-1 and TRBJ2-1; 7 bases are shared with TRBD2. V gave up 4 bases and J gave up 9 bases; unmatched junction bases: 19. Per the germline V gene, CDR1 is SGHRS and CDR2 is YFSETQ. The CDR3 sequence is 17 residues long. In nucleotides, the CDR3 is TGCGCCAGCAGCCTCTTAATAGCGGCACGGGGGGAAATTGAGCAGTTCTTC. It encodes CASSLLIAARGEIEQFF. The variable domain in full, with the rest retrieved from reference TRBV5-1 and TRBJ2-1, is KAGVTQTPRYLIKTRGQQVTLSCSPISGHRSVSWYQQTPGQGLQFLFEYFSETQRNKGNFPGRFSGRQFSNSRSEMNVSTLELGDSALYLCASSLLIAARGEIEQFFGPGTRLTVL.

This clonotype appeared a few times. The V and J genes are TRBV7-2 and TRBJ1-4; maybe TRBD1 (5 bases). Between the trimmed V and J ends, which lost 6 bases and 12 bases, there was a span of 17 bases. CDR3 size: 13 residues. Germline V gene sequence: CDR1 SGHTA, CDR2 FQGNSA. The CDR3 spells CASSYDLGTELFF. CDR3 in DNA: TGTGCCAGCAGTTATGATCTCGGGACTGAACTGTTTTTT.

Comments on this clonotype: This may be a read error, as it is one base from a much larger clone. The chain couples TRBV6-6 to TRBJ2-5; perhaps D is TRBD1 or TRBD2 (5 bases each). The CDR3 spans 14 residues. Germline loops: CDR1 MNHNY, CDR2 SVGAGI (reference sequence). In DNA form, the CDR3 reads TGTGCCAGCAGATCGACGGTATTAGGGGAGACCCGGTACTTC. This encodes CASRSTVLGETRYF.

There are a few counts of this clonotype. The gene calls are TRBV5-6 and TRBJ1-4, with D tentatively TRBD1 (5 bases). V gave up 2 bases and J gave up 8 bases, with 16 bases separating them. This CDR3 region has 15 residues. Germline V gene data show CDR1 as SGHDT and CDR2 as YYEEEE. CDR3 bases: TGTGCCAGCAGCTTCATGGTCTCAAGGGGAGAAAAACTGTTTTTT. It yields the protein CASSFMVSRGEKLFF. Drawing the rest from reference TRBV5-6 and TRBJ1-4, the complete variable domain is DAGVTQSPTHLIKTRGQQVTLRCSPKSGHDTVSWYQQALGQGPQFIFQYYEEEERQRGNFPDRFSGHQFPNYSSELNVNALLLGDSALYLCASSFMVSRGEKLFFGSGTQLSVL.

This clonotype was seen repeatedly, ten times or more. This rearrangement joins TRBV7-9 to TRBJ1-2; no reliable D call. The CDR3 has 16 residues. Germline CDR1 and CDR2: SEHNR and FQNEAQ (reference sequence). Trimming shortened V by 5 bases and J by 4 bases, and 20 bases separated the two germline ends. The CDR3 spells CASSDIGSFRGYGYTF. DNA of the CDR3: TGTGCCAGCAGCGATATCGGGTCTTTCCGCGGCTATGGCTACACCTTC. Complete variable domain (other parts from reference TRBV7-9 and TRBJ1-2): DTGVSQNPRHKITKRGQNVTFRCDPISEHNRLYWYRQTLGQGPEFLTYFQNEAQLEKSRLLSDRFSAERPKGSFSTLEIQRTEQGDSAMYLCASSDIGSFRGYGYTFGSGTRLTVV.